This is a list of T cell receptor beta chains from one sample in a study of yellow fever vaccine responses in identical twins. From the RT-PCR reads, TCRdb called clonotypes with MiXCR, one entry per CDR3 protein. The sample carries roughly 20,000 distinct CDR3 sequences, 55% to 70% recorded once. The input for sequencing was T cells from blood (PBMCs), unsorted or a sorted subset (not recorded which), taken before or after yellow fever vaccination (not recorded which). These receptors all stem from a woman under 30 who received the yellow fever vaccine. Both conserved end residues are part of each CDR3. A D gene is named only where the DNA matches it firmly.

J | D | V | CDR3
TRBJ2-7 | - | TRBV24-1 | CATSDSPKDEQYF
TRBJ1-4 | - | TRBV2 | CASSWDLGEKLFF
TRBJ2-7 | - | TRBV12-5 | CASGLVYLQGFAYEQYF
TRBJ1-1 | - | TRBV12-3/TRBV12-4 | CASSLQGAGVTFF
TRBJ2-2 | TRBD2 | TRBV5-1 | CASSILAENTGELFF
TRBJ1-5 | - | TRBV7-6 | CASSLESRPSQPQHF
TRBJ1-1 | - | TRBV28 | CASSSMNTEAFF
TRBJ2-2 | TRBD1 | TRBV11-1 | CASINDRVTGELFF
TRBJ2-1 | - | TRBV12-3/TRBV12-4 | CASSLINEQFF
TRBJ2-7 | TRBD2 | TRBV2 | CASISGRGAGEQYF
TRBJ2-5 | - | TRBV7-9 | CASSLEGTAETQYF
TRBJ1-3 | - | TRBV20-1 | CSARADRGSGNTIYF
TRBJ2-3 | TRBD2 | TRBV4-1 | CASSQGPGGATDTQYF
TRBJ2-5 | - | TRBV6-5 | CASSYWAGYQETQYF
TRBJ2-5 | TRBD1 | TRBV2 | CASKDREGETQYF
TRBJ2-7 | TRBD2 | TRBV29-1 | CSVRLADLYEQYF
TRBJ1-4 | - | TRBV10-2 | CASTERGEKLFF
TRBJ1-5 | - | TRBV28 | CASSLRVSQSNQPQHF
TRBJ2-2 | TRBD2 | TRBV7-8 | CASSWTSGTGELFF
TRBJ1-6 | - | TRBV14 | CASSPRVPDGSPLHF
TRBJ1-4 | - | TRBV28 | CASSLRANEKLFF
TRBJ2-1 | - | TRBV6-4 | CASSGGRSGEQFF
TRBJ2-3 | TRBD2 | TRBV18 | CASSPGLAGITDTQYF
TRBJ2-1 | - | TRBV15 | CATSAYNEQFF
TRBJ1-2 | TRBD1 | TRBV9 | CASSGTGSKASTDGYTF
TRBJ2-7 | - | TRBV21-1 | CASSKGAGGGPYEQYF
TRBJ1-2 | - | TRBV6-2/TRBV6-3 | CASSYVAGPANYGYTF
TRBJ2-7 | TRBD2 | TRBV10-3 | CAISSGRDYEQYF
TRBJ1-1 | - | TRBV7-9 | CASSHVNTEAFF
TRBJ2-2 | - | TRBV4-2 | CASSQEGGNTGELFF
TRBJ2-3 | - | TRBV6-1 | CASSPGQDGDTQYF
TRBJ2-1 | - | TRBV7-6 | CASGLNYNEQFF
TRBJ1-5 | - | TRBV13 | CASSLGDRQPQHF
TRBJ2-1 | TRBD2 | TRBV7-6 | CASSWSSGIYNEQFF
TRBJ1-1 | - | TRBV5-1 | CASSLIPLDSEAFF
TRBJ2-2 | - | TRBV11-3 | CASSLVSNTGELFF
TRBJ2-3 | TRBD2 | TRBV18 | CASSPLAGETDTQYF
TRBJ2-5 | TRBD2 | TRBV5-1 | CASTPGGPYQETQYF
TRBJ2-3 | TRBD2 | TRBV5-1 | CASSDGLAGATQYF
TRBJ2-5 | - | TRBV7-9 | CASSLAADYQETQYF
TRBJ1-2 | TRBD1 | TRBV11-2 | CASSYPPGQGYGYTF
TRBJ1-1 | - | TRBV5-1 | CASSMTASTEAFF
TRBJ2-1 | - | TRBV20-1 | CSARPLPVSVNEQFF
TRBJ2-5 | - | TRBV4-3 | CASSQGPGETQYF
TRBJ2-4 | - | TRBV6-1 | CASSVQGSLYF
TRBJ2-1 | - | TRBV20-1 | CSARGGPSYNEQFF
TRBJ1-1 | - | TRBV20-1 | CSARGGGSMNTEAFF
TRBJ1-6 | - | TRBV9 | CASSVLDSYNSPLHF
TRBJ2-1 | - | TRBV2 | CASSAGGVYGNEQFF
TRBJ2-5 | - | TRBV13 | CASTRFGTAEQETQYF
TRBJ1-6 | - | TRBV2 | CASSDGLTSPLHF
TRBJ1-4 | - | TRBV11-2 | CASTLTGGEKLFF
TRBJ2-7 | - | TRBV2 | CASGHSYEQYF